One sample yielded the 5 T cell receptor beta chains listed below, sequenced in a study of immune evolution from preneoplasia to lung adenocarcinoma. Only in-frame clones appear in the TCRdb table, and some are missing; sequencing was by immunoSEQ multiplex PCR. The sample has 8,000 to 9,500 clones, more than 70% seen once. Material: FFPE adjacent normal lung tissue. The origin of the receptors is a person in their sixties or seventies with lung adenocarcinoma.

This clone was detected a few times. V usage is TRBV11-2 and J usage is TRBJ1-2; 9 positions agree with TRBD1. V shed 1 base and J 6 bases; nucleotides not matched to a gene: 0. The germline gives CDR1 SGHAT, CDR2 FQNNGV. This CDR3 spans 13 amino acids. The DNA of the CDR3 is TGTGCCAGCAGCTTAGGGACAGGGGATGGCTACACCTTC. This gives the protein CASSLGTGDGYTF.

The genes are TRBV2 and TRBJ2-4; perhaps TRBD2 as D (6 bases). The germline V gene encodes CDR1 SNHLY and CDR2 FYNNEI. The CDR3 is 14 residues long. The V and J ends lost 3 bases and 12 bases respectively, with 18 bases between them. The DNA for the CDR3 is TGTGCCAGCAGTGAGGGGTCTATGAAGCGGGCTCAGTACTTC. Its protein product is CASSEGSMKRAQYF.

V gene TRBV10-3 combines with J gene TRBJ1-6; D not resolved. Looked up from germline, CDR1 is ENHRY and CDR2 is SYGVKD. The CDR3 length is 12 residues. V gave up 2 bases and J gave up 7 bases, with 3 bases separating them. The CDR3 is CAISEPNSPLHF. In DNA, the CDR3 is TGTGCCATCAGTGAGCCGAATTCACCCCTCCACTTT.

The V and J genes are TRBV28 and TRBJ1-4, with TRBD1 matching over 9 bases. Germline V lookup: CDR1 MDHEN, CDR2 SYDVKM. This CDR3 is built from 14 residues. Losses at the gene ends were 5 bases for V and 10 bases for J; bases not matched to a gene: 8. The CDR3 region is CASSRTGASGKLFF. In DNA, the CDR3 is TGTGCCAGCAGTAGGACAGGGGCCTCAGGAAAACTGTTTTTT.

This clone came up once. The chain combines TRBV7-3 with TRBJ1-1, with D hard to call. Trimming stripped 4 bases from V and 12 bases from J, with 18 bases between. This CDR3 region has 13 residues. The V gene's germline CDR1 is SGHTA and CDR2 FQGTGA. The CDR3 DNA reads TGTGCCAGCAGCTCGGGTCCCCTAGGGTTTCCTTTCTTT. Encoded protein: CASSSGPLGFPFF.